The rows below give T cell receptor beta chains drawn from one sample of a study of blood T cells in healthy people across ages. Each CDR3 protein is one row after TCRdb ran MiXCR on the 5' RACE reads. The sample yields 800,000 to 950,000 distinct CDR3 sequences, 29% seen once. These sequences were also reported in another study, on T cells of mothers and their children.

What was sequenced was blood. These receptor sequences come from a woman aged 40 to 49 in good health. The CDR3 runs from the conserved cysteine through the conserved F or W. A D gene is named only where the DNA matches it firmly. Not every row has a clone size; where given, it reads once, few, many or a size class.

TRBV20-1,NA,TRBJ2-5,many,TGCAGTGCGTTGGGGGGAGAGACCCAGTACTTC,CSALGGETQYF
TRBV5-1,TRBD1,TRBJ2-1,many,TGTGCCAGCAGCCCGGGACAGGGGGCCTACAATGAGCAGTTCTTC,CASSPGQGAYNEQFF
TRBV24-1,TRBD1,TRBJ2-3,many,TGTGCCACCCGGGTACAGGGGTCAGATACGCAGTATTTT,CATRVQGSDTQYF
TRBV25-1,NA,TRBJ2-1,NA,TGTGCCAGCAGTGATCCCGGTAGGGTAGAAAACAATGAGCAGTTCTTC,CASSDPGRVENNEQFF
TRBV28,TRBD1,TRBJ1-3,NA,TGTGCCAGCAGGGGAACAGGGGCTGGAAACACCAGATATTTT,CASRGTGAGNTRYF
TRBV7-3,NA,TRBJ2-1,NA,TGTGCCAGCAGCCGCGGCGCAGGGAGCTACAATGAGCAGTTCTTC,CASSRGAGSYNEQFF
TRBV28,TRBD1,TRBJ1-2,NA,TGTGCCAGCAGTTGGGACAGGAGATATAGCTACACCTTC,CASSWDRRYSYTF
TRBV28,NA,TRBJ1-6,many,TGTGCCAGCAGCTTACAGGATTCACCCCTCCACTTT,CASSLQDSPLHF
TRBV20-1,TRBD1,TRBJ1-5,NA,TGCAGTGCTAGAGGTCAGGGGGACAATCAGCCCCAGCATTTT,CSARGQGDNQPQHF
TRBV4-3,NA,TRBJ1-5,few,TGCGCCAGCAGCCAAGACTTCGCAGGACCCAGCAGCAATCAGCCCCAGCATTTT,CASSQDFAGPSSNQPQHF
TRBV5-3,TRBD1,TRBJ1-2,once,TGTGCCAGCAGCTTGAGGGACAGGGGTCTGCAAAAGTCTTCTGGCTACACCTTC,CASSLRDRGLQKSSGYTF
TRBV28,NA,TRBJ1-2,NA,TGTGCCAGCAGATCCGGCCTTGGTGGTTCTGGCTATGGCTACACCTTC,CASRSGLGGSGYGYTF
TRBV5-1,TRBD1,TRBJ1-2,NA,TGCGCCAGCAGCCCTTGGGACAGCCCCTCCTATGGCTACACCTTC,CASSPWDSPSYGYTF
TRBV5-6,TRBD2,TRBJ2-1,few,TGTGCCAGCAGCTTTTGGGGGGGTCGCAATGAGCAGTTCTTC,CASSFWGGRNEQFF
TRBV20-1,NA,TRBJ2-1,NA,TGCAGTGCTAGAGGTGATCCGACTCCAAACAATGAGCAGTTCTTC,CSARGDPTPNNEQFF
TRBV7-2,NA,TRBJ2-5,many,TGTGCCAGCAGCCCGATTGGGGCGGGGGCACAAGAGACCCAGTACTTC,CASSPIGAGAQETQYF
TRBV14,TRBD2,TRBJ2-7,few,TGTGCCAGCAGCCAAGAATTACTAGCGGGGGCGTCCTACGAGCAGTACTTC,CASSQELLAGASYEQYF
TRBV7-9,NA,TRBJ1-1,few,TGTGCCAGCAGCTTAGCGCGGCAGCGAAGGAACACTGAAGCTTTCTTT,CASSLARQRRNTEAFF
TRBV6-1,NA,TRBJ1-1,NA,TGTGCCAGCAGTGAATTAAGGGTCACTGAAGCTTTCTTT,CASSELRVTEAFF
TRBV12-3/TRBV12-4,TRBD1,TRBJ2-5,few,TGTGCCAGCAGGGCCGGGACAGGGGATATGGAGACCCAGTACTTC,CASRAGTGDMETQYF
TRBV5-6,NA,TRBJ1-1,few,TGTGCCAGCAACCTTCCTGGGGGCACTGAAGCTTTCTTT,CASNLPGGTEAFF
TRBV20-1,TRBD2,TRBJ2-3,NA,TGCAGTGCTAGAGGCTGGACTAGCGTGTGGGATACGCAGTATTTT,CSARGWTSVWDTQYF
TRBV9,NA,TRBJ2-3,few,TGTGCCAGCAGCGTAAGTGGAGGGGATACGCAGTATTTT,CASSVSGGDTQYF
TRBV12-3/TRBV12-4,NA,TRBJ2-7,many,TGTGCCAGCAGTTGGACAGCTTACGAGCAGTACTTC,CASSWTAYEQYF
TRBV5-1,NA,TRBJ2-7,many,TGCGCCAGCAGCTCCGCCGTCGGATTATCCGAGCAGTACTTC,CASSSAVGLSEQYF
TRBV7-8,NA,TRBJ2-2,NA,TGTGCCAGCAGTCCGGACTATCGCGACACCGGGGAGCTGTTTTTT,CASSPDYRDTGELFF
TRBV4-1,TRBD1,TRBJ2-5,NA,TGCGCCAGCAGCCGCGGAGTACAGGGGGTGCAAGAGACCCAGTACTTC,CASSRGVQGVQETQYF
TRBV7-9,TRBD1,TRBJ2-1,few,TGTGCCAGCAGTCAAGTCGGCAGGGGGACAAGCAATGAGCAGTTCTTC,CASSQVGRGTSNEQFF
TRBV3-1,NA,TRBJ2-6,many,TGTGCCAGCAGCCAAGATAGGGTAGCGACTGGGGCCAACGTCCTGACTTTC,CASSQDRVATGANVLTF
TRBV7-2,TRBD2,TRBJ2-3,NA,TGTGCCAGCAGCTCGACTAGCGGGGGGGCCGGAGATACGCAGTATTTT,CASSSTSGGAGDTQYF
TRBV12-3/TRBV12-4,NA,TRBJ1-2,few,TGTGCCAGCAGTTTAGGTGGGAATCTCGGAATCGGCTACACCTTC,CASSLGGNLGIGYTF
TRBV7-2,NA,TRBJ2-1,few,TGTGCCAGCAGCAGTGGGGGCAACTCCTACAATGAGCAGTTCTTC,CASSSGGNSYNEQFF
TRBV7-9,TRBD1,TRBJ2-5,many,TGTGCCAGCAGCTACCCCGGGACAGGGGACACGGAGACCCAGTACTTC,CASSYPGTGDTETQYF
TRBV12-3/TRBV12-4,TRBD2,TRBJ2-5,NA,TGTGCCAGCAGTTTAGGGAGCGGGGGGGCAGCGGGAGAGACCCAGTACTTC,CASSLGSGGAAGETQYF
TRBV20-1,NA,TRBJ1-2,many,TGCAGTGCTAGAGATACTGGAGGGACCGGCTACACCTTC,CSARDTGGTGYTF
TRBV5-1,TRBD1,TRBJ2-5,few,TGCGCCAGCAGCTTCACATCCGGGACAGCCTTCCAAGAGACCCAGTACTTC,CASSFTSGTAFQETQYF
TRBV6-2/TRBV6-3,TRBD1,TRBJ2-1,few,TGTGCCAGCAGTTACGGGACAGGCTCTATAGATGAGCAGTTCTTC,CASSYGTGSIDEQFF
TRBV29-1,NA,TRBJ1-1,NA,TGCAGCGTTGATGACCGAATGAACACTGAAGCTTTCTTT,CSVDDRMNTEAFF
TRBV6-1,TRBD1,TRBJ1-2,NA,TGTGCCAGCAGACCCAGGGGGCTGAACTATGGCTACACCTTC,CASRPRGLNYGYTF
TRBV20-1,NA,TRBJ1-1,NA,TGCAGTGTCCCTGATCTGGGGACTGAAGCTTTCTTT,CSVPDLGTEAFF
TRBV30,NA,TRBJ2-5,few,TGTGCCTGCGAGGGTTTCCAAGAGACCCAGTACTTC,CACEGFQETQYF
TRBV4-1,NA,TRBJ2-7,few,TGCGCCAGCAGCCAAACAGGGCGCGAGCAGTACTTC,CASSQTGREQYF
TRBV7-9,TRBD2,TRBJ2-1,few,TGTGCCAGCAGCTTAATGGCGGGGGGGTTTGATGAGCAGTTCTTC,CASSLMAGGFDEQFF
TRBV20-1,TRBD1,TRBJ1-2,NA,TGCAGTGCTAGAGGACAGGGGGCGCGTGGCTACACCTTC,CSARGQGARGYTF
TRBV6-5,NA,TRBJ2-6,NA,TGTGCCAGCAGTCGTGTCTCGAACTGGGCCAACGTCCTGACTTTC,CASSRVSNWANVLTF